This T cell receptor beta chain was captured by sequencing in a study of PD-L1 blockade in urothelial cancer. On the study more broadly: In terms of prior chemotherapy, patients had received 0 to 3 regimens. Findings and caveats of the study: Lower than median blood TCR clonality before treatment predicted better survival.

This clone was seen once. Its cognate antigen is unknown. Time point: pretreatment peripheral blood. Trimming cost V 3 bases and J 5 bases; bases outside gene matches: 11. The CDR3 contains 17 residues. Germline V gene lookup returns CDR1 SGDLS and CDR2 YYNGEE. Method: immunoSEQ multiplex PCR; TCRdb's copy keeps in-frame clones and lacks some. The data show about 79,000 clones, about 90% seen once. Sample: PBMCs, taken around atezolizumab (anti-PD-L1) treatment. This chain uses TRBV9 with TRBJ2-1, with 10 positions matching TRBD2. This sequence was found in a man aged 55 to 69 with urothelial cancer. CDR3 sequence (DNA): TGTGCCAGCAGCGGAGCCCAGCTAGCGGGGGTGAACAATGAGCAGTTCTTC. Translation: CASSGAQLAGVNNEQFF.